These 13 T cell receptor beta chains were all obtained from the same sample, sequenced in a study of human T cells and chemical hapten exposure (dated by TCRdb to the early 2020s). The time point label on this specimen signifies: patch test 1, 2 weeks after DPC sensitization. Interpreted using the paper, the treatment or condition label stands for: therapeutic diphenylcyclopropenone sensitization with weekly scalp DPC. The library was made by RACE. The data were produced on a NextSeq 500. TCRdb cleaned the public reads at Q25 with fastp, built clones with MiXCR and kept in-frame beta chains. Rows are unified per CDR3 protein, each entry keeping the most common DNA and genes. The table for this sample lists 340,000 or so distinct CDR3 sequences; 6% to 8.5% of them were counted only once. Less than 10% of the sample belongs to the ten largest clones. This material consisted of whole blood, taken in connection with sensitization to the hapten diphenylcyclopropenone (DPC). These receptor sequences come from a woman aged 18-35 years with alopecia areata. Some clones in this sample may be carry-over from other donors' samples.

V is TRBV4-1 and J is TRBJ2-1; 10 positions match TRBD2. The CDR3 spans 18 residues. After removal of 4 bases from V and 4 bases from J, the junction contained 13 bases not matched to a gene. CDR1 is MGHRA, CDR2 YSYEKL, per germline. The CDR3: CASSPRKLAGAIYNEQFF. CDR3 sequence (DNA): TGCGCCAGCAGCCCGAGGAAGCTAGCGGGGGCTATTTACAATGAGCAGTTCTTC.

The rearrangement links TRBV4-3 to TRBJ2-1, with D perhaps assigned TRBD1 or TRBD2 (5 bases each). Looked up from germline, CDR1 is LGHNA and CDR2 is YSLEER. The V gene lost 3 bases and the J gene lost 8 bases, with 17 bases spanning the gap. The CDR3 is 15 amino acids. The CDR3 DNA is TGCGCCAGCAGCCAGGGGGTATTTAAGGTCGATGAGCAGTTCTTC. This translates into CASSQGVFKVDEQFF.

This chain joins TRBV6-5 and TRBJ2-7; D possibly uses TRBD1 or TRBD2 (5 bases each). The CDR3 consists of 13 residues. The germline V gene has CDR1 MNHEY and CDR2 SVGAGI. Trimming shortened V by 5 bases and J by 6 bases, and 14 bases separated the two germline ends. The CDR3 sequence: CASSRDGVGEQYF. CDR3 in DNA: TGTGCCAGCAGTCGGGACGGTGTAGGCGAGCAGTACTTC.

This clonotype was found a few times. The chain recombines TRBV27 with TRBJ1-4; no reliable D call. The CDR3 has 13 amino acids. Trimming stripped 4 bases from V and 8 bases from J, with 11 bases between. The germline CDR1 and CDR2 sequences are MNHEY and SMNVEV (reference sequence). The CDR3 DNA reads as TGTGCCAGCAGTTACGAGGGTGGGGAAAAACTGTTTTTT. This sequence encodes CASSYEGGEKLFF.

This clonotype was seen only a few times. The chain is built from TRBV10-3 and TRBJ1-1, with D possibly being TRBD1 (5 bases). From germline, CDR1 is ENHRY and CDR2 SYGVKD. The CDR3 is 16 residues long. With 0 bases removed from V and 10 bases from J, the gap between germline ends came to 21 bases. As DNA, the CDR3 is TGTGCCATCAGTGAGTCGAGGGCAGGGCGCGACTGGGGAGCTTTCTTT. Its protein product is CAISESRAGRDWGAFF.

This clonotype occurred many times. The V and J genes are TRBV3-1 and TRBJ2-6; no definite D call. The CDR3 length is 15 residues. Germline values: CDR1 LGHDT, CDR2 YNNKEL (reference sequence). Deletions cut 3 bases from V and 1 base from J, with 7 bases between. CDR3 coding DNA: TGTGCCAGCAGCCACGGAGTATCTGGGGCCAACGTCCTGACTTTC. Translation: CASSHGVSGANVLTF.

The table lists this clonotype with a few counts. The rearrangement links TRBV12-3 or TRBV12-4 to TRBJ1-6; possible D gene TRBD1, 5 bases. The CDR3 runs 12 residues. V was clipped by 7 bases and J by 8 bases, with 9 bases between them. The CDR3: CASNLGDSPLHF. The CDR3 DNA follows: TGTGCCAGCAACTTAGGGGATTCACCCCTCCACTTT.

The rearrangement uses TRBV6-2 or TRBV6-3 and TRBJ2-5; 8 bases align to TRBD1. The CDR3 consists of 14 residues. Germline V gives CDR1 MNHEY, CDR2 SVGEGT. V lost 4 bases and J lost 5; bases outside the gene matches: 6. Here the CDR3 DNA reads TGTGCCAGCAGTTCGGGACAGGCCTGGGAGACCCAGTACTTC. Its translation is CASSSGQAWETQYF.

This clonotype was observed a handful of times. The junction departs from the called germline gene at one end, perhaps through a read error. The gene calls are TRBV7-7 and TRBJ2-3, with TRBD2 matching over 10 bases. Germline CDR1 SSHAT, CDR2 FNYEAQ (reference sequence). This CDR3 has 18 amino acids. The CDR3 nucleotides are TGTGCTAGCATCCGAGTAGGGCTAGCGGGGGACTCCACAGATACGCAGTATTTT. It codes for CASIRVGLAGDSTDTQYF.

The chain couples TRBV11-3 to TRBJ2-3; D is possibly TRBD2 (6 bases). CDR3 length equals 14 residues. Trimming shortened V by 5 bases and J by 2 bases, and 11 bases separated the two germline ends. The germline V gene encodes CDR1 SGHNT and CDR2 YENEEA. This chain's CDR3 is CASSEGLDTDTQYF. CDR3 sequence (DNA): TGTGCCAGCAGCGAGGGACTTGACACAGATACGCAGTATTTT.

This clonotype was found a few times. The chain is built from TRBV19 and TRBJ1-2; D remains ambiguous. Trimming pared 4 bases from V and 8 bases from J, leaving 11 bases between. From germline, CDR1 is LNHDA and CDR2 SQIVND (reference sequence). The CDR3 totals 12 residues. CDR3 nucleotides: TGTGCCAGTAGTACAGGTTTAAGCGGCTACACCTTC. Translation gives CASSTGLSGYTF. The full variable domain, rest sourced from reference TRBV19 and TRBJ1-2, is DGGITQSPKYLFRKEGQNVTLSCEQNLNHDAMYWYRQDPGQGLRLIYYSQIVNDFQKGDIAEGYSVSREKKESFPLTVTSAQKNPTAFYLCASSTGLSGYTFGSGTRLTVV.

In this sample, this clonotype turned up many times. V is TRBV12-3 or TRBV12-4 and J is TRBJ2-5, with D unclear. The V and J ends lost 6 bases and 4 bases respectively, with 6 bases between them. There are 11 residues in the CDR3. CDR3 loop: CASSRRETQYF. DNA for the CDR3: TGTGCCAGCAGCCGTAGAGAGACCCAGTACTTC.

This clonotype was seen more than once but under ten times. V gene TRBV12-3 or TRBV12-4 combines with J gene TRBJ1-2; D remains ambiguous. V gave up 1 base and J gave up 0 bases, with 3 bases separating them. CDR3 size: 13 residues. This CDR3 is CASSLVTNYGYTF. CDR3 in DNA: TGTGCCAGCAGTTTAGTGACTAACTATGGCTACACCTTC.